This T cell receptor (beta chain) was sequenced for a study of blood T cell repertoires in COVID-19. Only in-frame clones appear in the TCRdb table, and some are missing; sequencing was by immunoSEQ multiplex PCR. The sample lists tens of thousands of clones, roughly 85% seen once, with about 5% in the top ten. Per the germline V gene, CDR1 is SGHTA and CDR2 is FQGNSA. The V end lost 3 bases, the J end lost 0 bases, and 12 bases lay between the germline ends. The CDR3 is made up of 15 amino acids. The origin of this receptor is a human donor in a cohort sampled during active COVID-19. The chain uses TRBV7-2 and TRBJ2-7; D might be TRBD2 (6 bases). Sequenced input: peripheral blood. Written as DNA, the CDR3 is TGTGCCAGCAGCTTGGGACTTCACCCCTCCTACGAGCAGTACTTC. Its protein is CASSLGLHPSYEQYF.